A single sample is the source of the 23 T cell receptor beta chains below, sequenced in a study of blood T cell repertoires in COVID-19. Clones were read by immunoSEQ multiplex PCR, and TCRdb kept only the in-frame ones, dropping some. The sample holds around 250,000 clones, around 85% seen once. The sample taken for sequencing was PBMCs or T cells enriched from blood (not recorded which). Receptor source: a woman aged 50 to 65 who had recovered from COVID-19.

CDR3 sequence: CASSAGTGVSPLHF. Written as DNA, the CDR3 is TGTGCCAGCAGTGCCGGGACAGGGGTTTCACCCCTCCACTTT. V is TRBV6-6 and J is TRBJ1-6; 10 positions match TRBD1. The germline V gene encodes CDR1 MNHNY and CDR2 SVGAGI (reference sequence). J lost 9 bases, V lost 5 bases, and 4 bases had no gene match. The CDR3 sequence is 14 residues long.

On this clone itself: An end of the junction does not agree with germline; a read error may underlie this. Distinct nucleotide sequences in the sample also encode this CDR3. CDR3: CASSSQGEQPQHF. The CDR3 DNA reads as TGTGCCAGCAGCTCCCAGGGGGAACAGCCTCAGCATTTT. The chain is built from TRBV7-2 and TRBJ1-5; 7 positions match TRBD1. This CDR3 region has 13 residues. The germline V gene encodes CDR1 SGHTA and CDR2 FQGNSA.

The chain carries TRBV5-5 and TRBJ2-2; 9 bases line up with TRBD1. The germline V gene encodes CDR1 SGHKS and CDR2 YYEKEE (reference sequence). The CDR3 loop spans 17 amino acids. With V trimmed by 4 bases and J by 6 bases, 13 bases remained unmatched. The CDR3 region is CASSPAPGQGRAGELFF. CDR3 DNA: TGTGCCAGCAGCCCGGCACCGGGACAGGGAAGGGCCGGGGAGCTGTTTTTT.

The chain joins TRBV7-3 to TRBJ2-3, with TRBD2 as a possible D gene (6 bases). V was clipped by 5 bases and J by 2 bases, with 14 bases between them. This CDR3 has 15 amino acids. CDR1 is SGHTA and CDR2 is FQGTGA in the germline V gene. The CDR3 loop is CASSPGTGNTDTQYF. The CDR3 nucleotides read TGTGCCAGCAGCCCCGGGACTGGTAACACAGATACGCAGTATTTT.

Comment on this clone: The same CDR3 also results from other DNA sequences found in this sample. V and J are TRBV12-3 or TRBV12-4 and TRBJ2-7; the match to TRBD1 covers 7 bases. J lost 0 bases, V lost 5 bases, and 1 base had no gene match. The CDR3 is 13 residues long. The CDR3 DNA follows: TGTGCCAGCAGTCGGGACAGCTCCTACGAGCAGTACTTC. This translates into CASSRDSSYEQYF.

This chain connects TRBV5-1 to TRBJ1-2; 10 bases map to TRBD1. Trimming removed 7 bases from V and 9 bases from J; junction bases left unmatched: 12. The CDR3 has 14 amino acids. Germline CDR1 SGHRS, CDR2 YFSETQ. The DNA of the CDR3 is TGCGCCAGCGCGACTTCCGGGACAGGGGACAGCTACACCTTC. This encodes CASATSGTGDSYTF.

V gene TRBV24-1 combines with J gene TRBJ1-2; D unclear. Germline assignment: CDR1 KGHDR and CDR2 SFDVKD. Trimming stripped 1 base from V and 2 bases from J, with 7 bases between. CDR3 length: 14 residues. The CDR3 sequence: CATSDLGRNYGYTF. The CDR3 nucleotides are TGTGCCACCAGTGATTTAGGGAGGAACTATGGCTACACCTTC.

The V gene is TRBV11-2, the J gene TRBJ2-1; tentatively, D is TRBD1 (6 bases). The CDR3 has 16 residues. V was pared by 0 bases and J by 10 bases, with 19 bases between. CDR1 and CDR2 from the germline V gene are SGHAT and FQNNGV. CDR3 in amino acids: CASSLDFSGGNGEQFF. The CDR3 coding sequence is TGTGCCAGCAGCTTAGATTTTAGTGGGGGCAACGGAGAGCAGTTCTTC.

With respect to this clone: The junction does not match germline at one end; this may be a read error. This chain uses TRBV6-5 with TRBJ2-7, with TRBD2 as a possible D gene (5 bases). The CDR3 loop spans 14 amino acids. Germline V gives CDR1 MNHEY, CDR2 SVGAGI. As DNA, the CDR3 is TGTGCCAGCAGTTACTCCTCGGGAACCTACCAGCAGTACTTC. Protein: CASSYSSGTYQQYF.

J is TRBJ1-5 and V is TRBV5-1, with 7 bases aligning to TRBD1. With V trimmed by 0 bases and J by 7 bases, 4 bases remained unmatched. The V gene's germline CDR1 is SGHRS and CDR2 YFSETQ. The CDR3 extends over 14 amino acids. The CDR3 DNA sequence: TGCGCCAGCAGCTTGGGACAGGGTAGACAGCCCCAGCATTTT. Protein product: CASSLGQGRQPQHF. Supplemented by reference TRBV5-1 and TRBJ1-5, the full variable domain reads KAGVTQTPRYLIKTRGQQVTLSCSPISGHRSVSWYQQTPGQGLQFLFEYFSETQRNKGNFPGRFSGRQFSNSRSEMNVSTLELGDSALYLCASSLGQGRQPQHFGDGTRLSIL.

The chain couples TRBV10-3 to TRBJ2-1; TRBD2 matches 10 bases. Germline CDR1 reads ENHRY; CDR2 reads SYGVKD. The CDR3 is made up of 16 amino acids. The V and J ends lost 3 bases and 9 bases, in that order; junction bases with no gene match: 11. CDR3 coding DNA: TGTGCCATCAGTGAAAGGGCTAGCGGGAGTCTGGTTGAGCAGTTCTTC. Its protein product is CAISERASGSLVEQFF.

This clone was picked up one time. This chain links TRBV27 with TRBJ2-2, with TRBD2 matching over 7 bases. Germline V CDR1 and CDR2: MNHEY, SMNVEV (reference sequence). The CDR3 is made up of 16 amino acids. Trimming removed 3 bases from V and 4 bases from J; junction bases left unmatched: 8. The CDR3, as DNA: TGTGCCAGCAGTTTCTTAGAGGGAGGGTTCACCGGGGAGCTGTTTTTT. The encoded protein is CASSFLEGGFTGELFF.

V usage is TRBV3-1 (or the pseudogene TRBV3-2) and J usage is TRBJ2-1, with D perhaps matching TRBD2 (6 bases). Germline CDR1 reads LGHDT; CDR2 reads YNNKEL (reference sequence). Trimming pared 4 bases from V and 9 bases from J, leaving 16 bases between. The CDR3 runs 14 residues. The CDR3 coding sequence is TGTGCCAGCAGCCTCCTCGGGAGAGTATCTGAGCAGTTCTTC. It codes for CASSLLGRVSEQFF.

The V call is TRBV5-1, the J call TRBJ2-2; D is uncertain. Per the germline V gene, CDR1 is SGHRS and CDR2 is YFSETQ. Trimming stripped 0 bases from V and 4 bases from J, with 10 bases between. The CDR3 loop spans 15 amino acids. The CDR3 coding sequence is TGCGCCAGCAGCTTGGTTGCCACGGGCACCGGGGAGCTGTTTTTT. It is translated as CASSLVATGTGELFF.

The genes are TRBV10-3 and TRBJ2-7, with 9 positions matching TRBD1. The length of the CDR3 is 15 residues. Per germline, CDR1 ENHRY and CDR2 SYGVKD. The ends lost 4 bases at V and 5 bases at J; junction bases unmatched: 9. The CDR3 nucleotides are TGTGCCATCAGTGGGAGACAGGGGGAAAGAGACGAGCAGTACTTC. It codes for CAISGRQGERDEQYF.

The rearrangement links TRBV2 to TRBJ2-5; a possible D gene is TRBD2 (5 bases). Germline loops: CDR1 SNHLY, CDR2 FYNNEI. Trimming stripped 0 bases from V and 7 bases from J, with 9 bases between. The CDR3 runs 13 residues. CDR3 sequence reads: CASSEAGVGTQYF. DNA of the CDR3: TGTGCCAGCAGTGAAGCGGGAGTTGGGACCCAGTACTTC.

This clone was observed a single time. This chain uses TRBV5-1 with TRBJ2-5; TRBD1 aligns across 9 bases. Trimming cost V 3 bases and J 5 bases; bases outside gene matches: 8. CDR3 length equals 15 residues. Germline CDR1 is SGHRS and CDR2 is YFSETQ. This chain's CDR3 is CASSWMTGGGETQYF. CDR3 nucleotide sequence: TGCGCCAGCAGCTGGATGACAGGGGGAGGTGAGACCCAGTACTTC.

This CDR3 is CASSQLRQGAYQPQHF. CDR3 sequence (DNA): TGTGCCAGCAGCCAATTACGGCAGGGGGCCTATCAGCCCCAGCATTTT. This rearrangement joins TRBV16 to TRBJ1-5; 8 bases agree with TRBD1. The CDR3 totals 16 residues. CDR1 and CDR2 (germline): KGHSY, FQNENV. The junction had 7 bases not matched to a gene; V was cut back by 1 base and J by 5 bases.

The rearrangement uses TRBV5-1 and TRBJ2-5, with 7 bases fitting TRBD2. The CDR3 spans 16 residues. CDR1 is SGHRS, CDR2 YFSETQ, per germline. V dropped 2 bases and J dropped 4; count of bases not matched to a gene: 11. The CDR3 sequence: CASSFGGGGDRETQYF. As DNA, the CDR3 is TGCGCCAGCAGCTTTGGCGGCGGGGGTGATCGAGAGACCCAGTACTTC.

The rearrangement links TRBV11-3 to TRBJ2-1, with a tentative D call TRBD2 (5 bases). The CDR3 has 16 residues. Deletions cut 6 bases from V and 4 bases from J, with 19 bases between. CDR1 and CDR2 (germline): SGHNT, YENEEA. CDR3 in DNA: TGTGCCAGCAGTTATACTGGAGGAAATCCATACAATGAGCAGTTCTTC. Its protein is CASSYTGGNPYNEQFF.

This clone was picked up a small number of times. The chain couples TRBV4-1 to TRBJ2-1; D may be TRBD1 (5 bases). Germline V gives CDR1 MGHRA, CDR2 YSYEKL. There are 15 residues in the CDR3. The V gene lost 1 base and the J gene lost 2 bases, with 9 bases spanning the gap. CDR3 amino acids: CASSQAQGAYNEQFF. CDR3 bases: TGCGCCAGCAGCCAAGCCCAGGGTGCCTACAATGAGCAGTTCTTC.

The V and J genes are TRBV9 and TRBJ1-3; D gene uncertain. Trimming stripped 3 bases from V and 4 bases from J, with 8 bases between. In germline, CDR1 is SGDLS, CDR2 YYNGEE. The CDR3 is 13 residues long. CDR3 protein: CASSAIQGNTIYF. Written as DNA, the CDR3 is TGTGCCAGCAGCGCAATACAAGGAAACACCATATATTTT.

The V call is TRBV19, the J call TRBJ1-4; TRBD1 is a possible D gene (6 bases). Germline values: CDR1 LNHDA, CDR2 SQIVND (reference sequence). This CDR3 comprises 16 residues. Trimming stripped 7 bases from V and 0 bases from J, with 15 bases between. The CDR3 reads CASTRTATATNEKLFF. CDR3 DNA: TGTGCCAGTACCCGGACAGCGACAGCAACTAATGAAAAACTGTTTTTT. The full variable domain, with the rest looked up from reference TRBV19 and TRBJ1-4, is DGGITQSPKYLFRKEGQNVTLSCEQNLNHDAMYWYRQDPGQGLRLIYYSQIVNDFQKGDIAEGYSVSREKKESFPLTVTSAQKNPTAFYLCASTRTATATNEKLFFGSGTQLSVL.